Following are 25 T cell receptor beta chains from one sample sequenced in a study of cytomegalovirus exposure and HLA in healthy donors. In the PCR, 60 Vbeta and 13 Jbeta primers were used. TCRdb's table, derived via immunoSEQ multiplex PCR, lists solely in-frame clones and lacks some. Here the sample spans some 150,000 clones, about two thirds being singletons. The sample taken for sequencing was PBMCs. The receptors were sampled from a woman between 40 and 55 years old in good health and CMV-seronegative.

This sequence joins TRBV11-2 and TRBJ2-7, with D uncertain. The germline V gene encodes CDR1 SGHAT and CDR2 FQNNGV. This CDR3 has 13 amino acids. The V and J ends lost 1 base and 6 bases respectively, with 10 bases between them. CDR3 protein: CASSLGADVEQYF. CDR3 nucleotides: TGTGCCAGCAGCTTAGGGGCCGACGTCGAGCAGTACTTC.

This sequence joins TRBV28 and TRBJ1-1; D not resolved. CDR3 length equals 14 residues. Germline CDR1 is MDHEN and CDR2 is SYDVKM. Deletions cut 0 bases from V and 1 base from J, with 6 bases between. The CDR3 loop reads CASSLWRQNTEAFF. The CDR3 DNA reads as TGTGCCAGCAGTTTATGGAGACAGAACACTGAAGCTTTCTTT.

CDR3 residues: CASSPSRDREGEQYF. The CDR3, as DNA: TGTGCCAGCTCACCGTCCAGGGACAGGGAAGGCGAGCAGTACTTC. V and J are TRBV18 and TRBJ2-7; 9 nucleotides match TRBD1. This CDR3 spans 15 amino acids. Germline CDR1 is KGHSH and CDR2 is LQKENI. J was trimmed by 6 bases and V by 3 bases; bases with no gene match: 9. The entire variable domain, with the rest obtained from reference TRBV18 and TRBJ2-7, is as follows: NAGVMQNPRHLVRRRGQEARLRCSPMKGHSHVYWYRQLPEEGLKFMVYLQKENIIDESGMPKERFSAEFPKEGPSILRIQQVVRGDSAAYFCASSPSRDREGEQYFGPGTRLTVT.

Regarding this clone: Different DNA sequences within this sample yield the same CDR3. The chain recombines TRBV27 with TRBJ1-2, with 10 bases fitting TRBD1. CDR1 and CDR2 from the germline V gene are MNHEY and SMNVEV (reference sequence). Germline trimming cut 4 bases from V and 5 bases from J; bases unmatched to any gene: 4. The CDR3 extends over 14 amino acids. The DNA of the CDR3 is TGTGCCAGCAGTTCCCGGACAGGGGGGTATGGCTACACCTTC. Protein sequence: CASSSRTGGYGYTF.

Only a few counts were recorded for this clone. V is TRBV4-1 and J is TRBJ2-1; maybe TRBD2 (7 bases). The length of the CDR3 is 16 residues. CDR1 MGHRA and CDR2 YSYEKL come from the germline V gene. Trimming stripped 0 bases from V and 4 bases from J, with 13 bases between. In nucleotides, the CDR3 is TGCGCCAGCAGCCAAGACGGGCGGGGGCGATACAATGAGCAGTTCTTC. Translating gives CASSQDGRGRYNEQFF.

The chain is built from TRBV7-3 and TRBJ2-5; no reliable D call. CDR1 is SGHTA and CDR2 is FQGTGA in the germline V gene. The CDR3 covers 13 residues. Trimming stripped 0 bases from V and 2 bases from J, with 4 bases between. The CDR3 nucleotides read TGTGCCAGCAGCTTAACCCCGCAAGAGACCCAGTACTTC. It encodes CASSLTPQETQYF.

In its sample, this clone was seen once. V gene TRBV2 combines with J gene TRBJ1-6; TRBD1 agrees at 9 bases. V was clipped by 3 bases and J by 9 bases; unmatched bases: 6. The CDR3 covers 15 residues. Per the germline V gene, CDR1 is SNHLY and CDR2 is FYNNEI. Here the CDR3 reads CASSEEQGASSPLHF. CDR3 DNA: TGTGCCAGCAGTGAGGAACAGGGGGCCAGTTCACCCCTCCACTTT.

The genes are TRBV6-1 and TRBJ1-1, with D unresolved. This CDR3 is 13 amino acids long. Germline V gives CDR1 MNHNS, CDR2 SASEGT. Trimming took 5 bases from V and 1 from J, leaving 8 bases between them. The CDR3 sequence is CASSSSGNTEAFF. The CDR3 bases are TGTGCCAGCAGTTCTTCAGGGAACACTGAAGCTTTCTTT.

This clone was seen more than once but under ten times. The chain recombines TRBV5-6 with TRBJ1-2; tentatively, D is TRBD1 (5 bases). The V and J ends lost 6 bases and 5 bases respectively, with 8 bases between them. The CDR3 is 11 residues long. Germline lookup yields CDR1 SGHDT and CDR2 YYEEEE. CDR3 coding DNA: TGTGCCAGCAAAGGGGCTTATGGCTACACCTTC. Protein sequence: CASKGAYGYTF. Complete variable domain (other parts from reference TRBV5-6 and TRBJ1-2): DAGVTQSPTHLIKTRGQQVTLRCSPKSGHDTVSWYQQALGQGPQFIFQYYEEEERQRGNFPDRFSGHQFPNYSSELNVNALLLGDSALYLCASKGAYGYTFGSGTRLTVV.

A remark on this clone: Different DNA sequences within this sample yield the same CDR3. This chain connects TRBV6-5 to TRBJ2-7; 7 nucleotides match TRBD2. V shed 0 bases and J 1 base; nucleotides not matched to a gene: 3. CDR3 size: 15 residues. Germline loops: CDR1 MNHEY, CDR2 SVGAGI. CDR3 sequence reads: CASSYSGGSSYEQYF. The CDR3, as DNA: TGTGCCAGCAGTTACTCGGGGGGGTCGTCCTACGAGCAGTACTTC.

This clone came up a few times. The J gene is TRBJ1-4, the V gene TRBV28; TRBD1 matches at 12 bases. The V gene's germline CDR1 is MDHEN and CDR2 SYDVKM. The ends lost 7 bases at V and 7 bases at J; junction bases unmatched: 10. There are 16 residues in the CDR3. CDR3 sequence: CASNVPGQGAGEKLFF. The CDR3, as DNA: TGTGCCAGCAACGTCCCGGGACAGGGGGCCGGTGAAAAACTGTTTTTT.

The V and J genes are TRBV5-1 and TRBJ2-6, with 12 bases lining up with TRBD2. This CDR3 has 18 amino acids. Germline-derived CDR1 and CDR2 are SGHRS and YFSETQ. V shed 3 bases and J 0 bases; nucleotides not matched to a gene: 4. The CDR3: CASSSRTSGNSGANVLTF. DNA for the CDR3: TGCGCCAGCAGCTCAAGGACTAGCGGGAACTCTGGGGCCAACGTCCTGACTTTC.

The J gene is TRBJ1-6, the V gene TRBV5-6, with D possibly being TRBD1 (5 bases). From germline, CDR1 is SGHDT and CDR2 YYEEEE. The V and J ends lost 4 bases and 8 bases respectively, with 16 bases between them. CDR3 size: 15 residues. CDR3 protein: CASSGMYKGDSPLHF. The CDR3 DNA sequence: TGTGCCAGCAGCGGTATGTACAAAGGGGATTCACCCCTCCACTTT.

This clone occurred a few times. The chain joins TRBV5-6 to TRBJ2-7; weak D call: TRBD1 (6 bases). V lost 6 bases and J 6 bases, leaving 28 bases between the germline ends. Per germline, CDR1 SGHDT and CDR2 YYEEEE. The length of the CDR3 is 17 residues. CDR3 sequence reads: CASTALNTGRPTGEQYF. The CDR3 DNA reads as TGTGCCAGCACCGCCCTAAACACAGGGCGCCCGACGGGCGAGCAGTACTTC.

V usage is TRBV2 and J usage is TRBJ1-5, with D possibly TRBD1 on 6 matching bases. The CDR3 totals 14 residues. Germline loops: CDR1 SNHLY, CDR2 FYNNEI. Trimming removed 7 bases from V and 7 bases from J, with 17 bases in between. The CDR3: CASTTGSVGQPQHF. The CDR3 nucleotides are TGTGCCAGCACTACAGGGTCAGTAGGCCAGCCCCAGCATTTT. Full variable domain (rest looked up from reference TRBV2 and TRBJ1-5): EPEVTQTPSHQVTQMGQEVILRCVPISNHLYFYWYRQILGQKVEFLVSFYNNEISEKSEIFDDQFSVERPDGSNFTLKIRSTKLEDSAMYFCASTTGSVGQPQHFGDGTRLSIL.

As for this clone: Other DNA variants within this sample encode the same CDR3. This chain connects TRBV19 to TRBJ1-1; perhaps TRBD1 as D (5 bases). V lost 5 bases, J lost 0 bases, and 22 bases lay in between. Germline V gene lookup returns CDR1 LNHDA and CDR2 SQIVND (reference sequence). The CDR3 has 18 amino acids. The CDR3 here is CASSVDGSLTDMNTEAFF. CDR3 bases: TGTGCCAGTAGTGTGGACGGGTCCTTGACGGACATGAACACTGAAGCTTTCTTT. The full variable domain, rest sourced from reference TRBV19 and TRBJ1-1, is DGGITQSPKYLFRKEGQNVTLSCEQNLNHDAMYWYRQDPGQGLRLIYYSQIVNDFQKGDIAEGYSVSREKKESFPLTVTSAQKNPTAFYLCASSVDGSLTDMNTEAFFGQGTRLTVV.

About this clone: Other DNA sequences in this sample translate to the same CDR3. The chain recombines TRBV6-6 with TRBJ1-4; TRBD1 is a possible D gene (5 bases). Looked up from germline, CDR1 is MNHNY and CDR2 is SVGAGI (reference sequence). Trimming pared 5 bases from V and 4 bases from J, leaving 11 bases between. The CDR3 totals 14 residues. DNA of the CDR3: TGTGCCAGCAGTAAACCAGGGTATAATGAAAAACTGTTTTTT. Protein sequence: CASSKPGYNEKLFF.

The V and J genes are TRBV25-1 and TRBJ1-5; weak D call: TRBD1 (5 bases). V shed 3 bases and J shed 6 bases, with 12 bases lying between them. The germline V gene has CDR1 MGHDK and CDR2 SYGVNS. This CDR3 has 14 amino acids. The CDR3 DNA is TGTGCCAGCAGTGATTCAGGGTCAGGTCAGCCCCAGCATTTT. This sequence encodes CASSDSGSGQPQHF.

This clone was seen a handful of times. The chain uses TRBV7-3 and TRBJ2-3, with TRBD1 as a possible D gene (5 bases). Trimming took 3 bases from V and 2 from J, leaving 9 bases between them. The CDR3 length is 14 residues. Germline CDR1 is SGHTA and CDR2 is FQGTGA. CDR3 sequence (DNA): TGTGCCAGCAGCTTGGGGCTGGACACAGATACGCAGTATTTT. Its protein is CASSLGLDTDTQYF.

This sequence joins TRBV25-1 and TRBJ1-2, with a possible D match to TRBD1 (6 bases). Germline loops: CDR1 MGHDK, CDR2 SYGVNS. The CDR3 totals 15 residues. The V and J ends lost 3 bases and 2 bases respectively, with 13 bases between them. The CDR3 DNA reads TGTGCCAGCAGTGATCCCAGGGGCAGGAACTATGGCTACACCTTC. Protein sequence: CASSDPRGRNYGYTF.

This clone was picked up one time. The V and J genes are TRBV23-1 and TRBJ1-3, with D tentatively TRBD1 (6 bases). TRBV23-1 qualifies as an ORF whose function is uncertain. V shed 7 bases and J shed 2 bases, with 15 bases lying between them. This CDR3 has 15 amino acids. The CDR3 protein is CASTHWGRTGNTIYF. The CDR3 coding sequence is TGCGCCAGCACCCACTGGGGGCGGACTGGAAACACCATATATTTT.

The V gene is TRBV6-6, the J gene TRBJ1-1; D possibly corresponds to TRBD1 (5 bases). The CDR3 is 15 residues long. V was clipped by 8 bases and J by 0 bases, with 16 bases between them. The V gene's germline CDR1 is MNHNY and CDR2 SVGAGI (reference sequence). The CDR3 nucleotides read TGTGCCAGCGGTGTTCAGGGATCCATGAACACTGAAGCTTTCTTT. Protein product: CASGVQGSMNTEAFF.

The chain has TRBV6-5 and TRBJ1-6; maybe TRBD1 (6 bases). V lost 8 bases to trimming and J lost 7 bases, with 9 bases between them. The length of the CDR3 is 12 residues. Germline values: CDR1 MNHEY, CDR2 SVGAGI. For the CDR3, the DNA is TGTGCCAGCCGCACAGGGAATTCACCCCTCCACTTT. It is translated as CASRTGNSPLHF.

This chain links TRBV4-1 with TRBJ1-6; D not resolved. With 0 bases removed from V and 5 bases from J, the gap between germline ends came to 11 bases. The germline gives CDR1 MGHRA, CDR2 YSYEKL. The CDR3 has 16 residues. The CDR3 region is CASSQEGGRNNSPLHF. For the CDR3, the DNA is TGCGCCAGCAGCCAAGAAGGAGGGCGAAATAATTCACCCCTCCACTTT.

The sample holds a few counts of this clone. V and J are TRBV29-1 and TRBJ2-1; maybe TRBD2 (5 bases). This CDR3 has 14 amino acids. V was clipped by 4 bases and J by 0 bases, with 10 bases between them. Germline V gives CDR1 SQVTM, CDR2 ANQGSEA. This CDR3 is CSVGVGDSYNEQFF. The CDR3 DNA follows: TGCAGCGTTGGCGTCGGGGACTCCTACAATGAGCAGTTCTTC.